A selection of T cell receptor beta chains follows, all from one sample in a study of T cell changes during pregnancy in multiple sclerosis. The data were produced by immunoSEQ multiplex PCR, yet TCRdb's version contains in-frame clones alone and is incomplete. The repertoire has tens of thousands of clones, 75% to 95% of them found once; the top ten carry 0.95%. The specimen was peripheral blood, collected before pregnancy. All receptors come from a female donor with multiple sclerosis, enrolled in a pregnancy study. Each CDR3 is given with its conserved first and last residue. D genes are given only for firm matches. A row's size may be missing; if present it is once, few, many or a size class.

TRBD2 TRBJ2-7 TRBV27 NA CASSRTGSGTSSYEQYF TGTGCCAGCAGTAGAACAGGGTCCGGGACTAGCAGCTACGAGCAGTACTTC
TRBD1 TRBJ2-7 TRBV4-1 NA CASSQGGQGFSYEQYF TGCGCCAGCAGCCAAGGAGGACAGGGATTCTCCTACGAGCAGTACTTC
TRBD2 TRBJ2-7 TRBV6-5 few CASSPGTSGSGEQYF TGTGCCAGCAGTCCAGGGACTAGCGGGAGTGGCGAGCAGTACTTC
TRBD1 TRBJ1-3 TRBV7-6 NA CASSLAEVRTGAGNTIYF TGTGCCAGCAGCTTAGCGGAGGTCCGGACAGGGGCTGGAAACACCATATATTTT
TRBD2 TRBJ2-2 TRBV4-2 NA CASSHPGTSGDTGELFF TGTGCCAGCAGCCATCCCGGGACTAGCGGCGACACCGGGGAGCTGTTTTTT
TRBD2 TRBJ2-7 TRBV29-1 NA CSVAGDLYEQYF TGCAGCGTAGCGGGAGATTTGTACGAGCAGTACTTC
NA TRBJ1-1 TRBV12-5 NA CASGLVRRGTEAFF TGTGCTAGTGGTTTGGTAAGAAGGGGCACTGAAGCTTTCTTT
TRBD1 TRBJ2-2 TRBV27 NA CASTADRDVTGELFF TGTGCCAGCACCGCGGACAGGGATGTCACCGGGGAGCTGTTTTTT
NA TRBJ1-4 TRBV7-6 NA CASSPETGATNEKLFF TGTGCCAGCAGCCCGGAAACAGGTGCAACTAATGAAAAACTGTTTTTT
NA TRBJ2-7 TRBV29-1 NA CSGRTSLEGEQYF TGCAGCGGCAGGACGTCCCTCGAGGGCGAGCAGTACTTC
TRBD1 TRBJ1-1 TRBV19 NA CASSMDRTGGTEAFF TGTGCCAGTAGTATGGACCGGACAGGAGGCACTGAAGCTTTCTTT
NA TRBJ1-4 TRBV7-6 NA CASSLGGIATNEKLFF TGTGCCAGCAGCTTAGGCGGGATTGCAACTAATGAAAAACTGTTTTTT
NA TRBJ2-4 TRBV5-1 NA CASSLELAKNIQYF TGCGCCAGCAGCTTGGAGCTAGCCAAAAACATTCAGTACTTC
TRBD1 TRBJ2-5 TRBV2 NA CASRNYRDSQETQYF TGTGCCAGCCGGAACTACCGGGACAGCCAAGAGACCCAGTACTTC
NA TRBJ1-4 TRBV18 NA CASSPTPAGSEKLFF TGTGCCAGCTCACCAACCCCCGCGGGGTCTGAAAAACTGTTTTTT
NA TRBJ1-2 TRBV6-6 NA CASTNEGVGERGGYTF TGTGCCAGCACTAATGAGGGGGTGGGAGAGAGGGGTGGCTACACCTTC
NA TRBJ1-1 TRBV6-5 NA CASARGRVNTEAFF TGTGCCAGCGCCAGGGGCAGGGTGAACACTGAAGCTTTCTTT
TRBD2 TRBJ2-3 TRBV9 NA CASSGLAGTRDTQYF TGTGCCAGCAGCGGGCTAGCGGGGACCAGAGATACGCAGTATTTT
NA TRBJ1-2 TRBV27 NA CASSFIPHGLYGYTF TGTGCCAGCAGTTTTATCCCACACGGGTTATATGGCTACACCTTC
TRBD1 TRBJ2-2 TRBV19 NA CASTVLTGAGELFF TGTGCCAGTACCGTATTGACAGGGGCCGGGGAGCTGTTTTTT
NA TRBJ1-5 TRBV6-5 once CASSVGQTYQPQHF TGTGCCAGCAGCGTAGGACAGACCTATCAGCCCCAGCATTTT
TRBD1 TRBJ2-7 TRBV27 NA CASSPSQGASYEQYF TGTGCCAGCAGCCCCTCGCAGGGGGCGTCCTACGAGCAGTACTTC
TRBD2 TRBJ2-5 TRBV2 NA CASSDGRAGGQETQYF TGTGCCAGCAGTGATGGTAGAGCGGGGGGCCAAGAGACCCAGTACTTC
TRBD1 TRBJ2-2 TRBV9 NA CASSVGPGGSAGELFF TGTGCCAGCAGCGTAGGTCCAGGGGGAAGCGCCGGGGAGCTGTTTTTT
TRBD2 TRBJ2-7 TRBV9 NA CASSGGLAVPYEQYF TGTGCCAGCAGCGGGGGACTAGCGGTACCCTACGAGCAGTACTTC
NA TRBJ1-4 TRBV7-2 NA CASSQRQGREKLFF TGTGCCAGCAGCCAGAGGCAGGGGCGTGAAAAACTGTTTTTT
NA TRBJ2-3 TRBV12-5 NA CASVGGTDTQYF TGTGCTAGTGTCGGAGGAACAGATACGCAGTATTTT
TRBD1 TRBJ1-2 TRBV7-2 NA CASSLPDRGNYGYTF TGTGCCAGCAGCCTACCCGACAGGGGTAACTATGGCTACACCTTC
TRBD1 TRBJ2-1 TRBV28 NA CASSLTPQGVLYNEQFF TGTGCCAGCAGTTTAACGCCCCAGGGGGTCCTCTACAATGAGCAGTTCTTC
NA TRBJ2-5 TRBV7-2 NA CASSPINKETQYF TGTGCCAGCAGCCCTATCAATAAGGAGACCCAGTACTTC
NA TRBJ2-1 TRBV5-4 NA CAIGAGAENEQFF TGTGCCATAGGGGCGGGGGCAGAAAATGAGCAGTTCTTC
NA TRBJ1-1 TRBV29-1 NA CSVQGHTEAFF TGCAGCGTTCAGGGGCACACTGAAGCTTTCTTT
NA TRBJ2-5 TRBV18 NA CASSPGLETQYF TGTGCCAGCTCACCGGGCCTGGAGACCCAGTACTTC
NA TRBJ1-2 TRBV2 NA CASSEIDWNYGYTF TGTGCCAGCAGTGAGATAGACTGGAACTATGGCTACACCTTC
TRBD2 TRBJ2-3 TRBV6-1 NA CASSETSGRGTDTQYF TGTGCCAGCAGTGAAACTAGCGGGAGGGGCACAGATACGCAGTATTTT
NA TRBJ2-5 TRBV5-6 NA CASSLTSQETQYF TGTGCCAGCAGCTTGACTTCACAAGAGACCCAGTACTTC
NA TRBJ2-7 TRBV7-2 NA CASSPTGGAAYEQYF TGTGCCAGCAGCCCGACAGGTGGGGCGGCCTACGAGCAGTACTTC
NA TRBJ1-1 TRBV28 NA CASRKQGESSEAFF TGTGCCAGCAGAAAACAGGGAGAAAGTTCTGAAGCTTTCTTT
NA TRBJ1-5 TRBV19 NA CASSQIQGKDQPQHF TGTGCCAGTAGTCAGATTCAGGGGAAAGATCAGCCCCAGCATTTT
TRBD1 TRBJ1-1 TRBV5-5 NA CASSFSGTGSTEAFF TGTGCCAGCAGCTTTTCCGGGACAGGGTCCACTGAAGCTTTCTTT
TRBD2 TRBJ2-1 TRBV7-2 NA CASSFGVLAGGGNEQFF TGTGCCAGCAGCTTCGGGGTTCTAGCGGGGGGTGGAAATGAGCAGTTCTTC
NA TRBJ1-1 TRBV7-2 NA CASSSVLRNTEAFF TGTGCCAGCAGCTCCGTACTGAGGAACACTGAAGCTTTCTTT
NA TRBJ1-2 TRBV9 NA CASSVAATGPNYGYTF TGTGCCAGCAGCGTAGCCGCGACAGGACCTAACTATGGCTACACCTTC
NA TRBJ1-2 TRBV6-5 NA CASSYSNNGRGGYTF TGTGCCAGCAGTTACTCGAATAATGGCAGGGGTGGCTACACCTTC
TRBD1 TRBJ1-2 TRBV2 NA CASSRTGRRWENYGYTF TGTGCCAGCAGTCGGACAGGGCGGAGATGGGAGAACTATGGCTACACCTTC
NA TRBJ2-7 TRBV11-2 NA CASSFSSGSYEQYF TGTGCCAGCAGCTTTAGTTCAGGTTCCTACGAGCAGTACTTC